These 22 T cell receptor beta chains originate from one sample sequenced in a study of diagnostic markers for celiac disease. One entry per CDR3 protein, without DNA, is what TCRdb gives after re-calling the reads. Recorded here are approximately 3,500 distinct CDR3 sequences; the top ten clones represent 9% to 10%. The sample was either unsorted cells or a sorted T cell fraction (not recorded which). Receptor source: a human donor. This table probably holds off-target reads from a library built for another chain.

This clonotype ranks as medium-sized in terms of frequency. CDR3 amino acids: CASSFSRVDEKLFF. The chain joins TRBV7-2 to TRBJ1-4; TCRdb's assignment of TRBD1 cannot be checked, as there is no DNA. The CDR3 is made up of 14 amino acids. Germline CDR1 reads SGHTA; CDR2 reads FQGNSA.

The V and J genes are TRBV7-9 and TRBJ1-1. CDR3 length: 11 amino acids. CDR1 is SEHNR and CDR2 is FQNEAQ in the germline V gene (reference sequence). CDR3 sequence reads: CASSLPRVAFF.

The chain combines TRBV9 with TRBJ1-2. Germline values: CDR1 SGDLS, CDR2 YYNGEE. The CDR3 sequence is 13 residues long. The CDR3 loop reads CASSVGSWYGYTF.

This clonotype registers medium-sized by frequency. The chain is built from TRBV12-3 or TRBV12-4 and TRBJ1-4. The CDR3 extends over 12 amino acids. CDR3 residues: CASSLSVQKLFF.

This sequence joins TRBV12-3 or TRBV12-4 and TRBJ1-3. CDR3 length: 16 amino acids. This CDR3 is CASSFGDSSSGNTIYF.

This clonotype is identified as medium-sized from frequency. The rearrangement links TRBV5-6 to TRBJ2-7; TCRdb calls TRBD1, which cannot be checked without DNA. Germline V CDR1 and CDR2: SGHDT, YYEEEE. The CDR3 is 12 residues long. CDR3 protein: CASSLGGYEQYF.

According to its frequency, this clonotype is medium-sized (0.01 to 0.1%). The chain has TRBV9 and TRBJ1-3. The CDR3 sequence is 14 residues long. The germline CDR1 and CDR2 sequences are SGDLS and YYNGEE. This CDR3 reads CASSPLASGNTIYF.

In terms of frequency, this clonotype is medium-sized. The chain is built from TRBV2 and TRBJ2-7; the D call of TRBD2 rests on TCRdb alone, since no DNA is present to check it. Germline V gives CDR1 SNHLY, CDR2 FYNNEI. CDR3 length equals 14 residues. The CDR3 here is CASSELDPGYEQYF.

Frequency places this clonotype as medium-sized. This chain connects TRBV4-3 to TRBJ2-3; TCRdb outputs TRBD1, but without DNA this stays unchecked. Per germline, CDR1 LGHNA and CDR2 YSLEER. The CDR3 runs 16 residues. CDR3 protein: CASSQEGGRGTDTQYF.

V is TRBV27 and J is TRBJ2-3; the D call from TCRdb, TRBD2, cannot be confirmed without DNA. Germline V gives CDR1 MNHEY, CDR2 SMNVEV (reference sequence). The CDR3 runs 15 residues. The CDR3 is CASIRAGGGTDTQYF.

This clonotype is labeled medium-sized (0.01 to 0.1%) based on frequency. V gene TRBV27 combines with J gene TRBJ2-6. Germline V gene data show CDR1 as MNHEY and CDR2 as SMNVEV (reference sequence). The CDR3 spans 14 residues. The CDR3 region is CASSFGSGANVLTF.

The chain's CDR3 is CASSFTGNTIYF. V gene TRBV11-2 combines with J gene TRBJ1-3. Germline CDR1 and CDR2: SGHAT and FQNNGV. The CDR3 has 12 amino acids.

J is TRBJ2-3 and V is TRBV20-1; TCRdb calls TRBD2, which cannot be checked without DNA. Germline V CDR1 and CDR2: DFQATT, SNEGSKA (reference sequence). This CDR3 comprises 16 residues. The CDR3: CSARGGLAGVTDTQYF.

The chain couples TRBV21-1 to TRBJ1-4; TCRdb's assignment of TRBD1 cannot be checked, as there is no DNA. TRBV21-1 is reported as a pseudogene. CDR3 size: 13 residues. The CDR3 protein is CASTRTGNEKLFF.

The chain uses TRBV12-3 or TRBV12-4 and TRBJ2-1; the D gene TCRdb calls, TRBD2, cannot be checked with no DNA. The CDR3 is 18 residues long. CDR3 sequence reads: CASSLAHVEGPSYNEQFF.

The genes are TRBV9 and TRBJ1-5; lacking DNA, the TRBD1 call made by TCRdb goes unchecked. The CDR3 consists of 15 residues. The V gene's germline CDR1 is SGDLS and CDR2 YYNGEE. The CDR3 loop is CASSAGQRGDQPQHF.

V usage is TRBV10-3 and J usage is TRBJ2-7; TCRdb's D gene call, TRBD1, goes unchecked for lack of DNA. The CDR3 sequence is 16 residues long. Germline V gene lookup returns CDR1 ENHRY and CDR2 SYGVKD. The CDR3 protein is CAIRRDWTASSYEQYF.

CDR3 sequence reads: CASSQEGDQPQHF. The chain has TRBV3-1 and TRBJ1-5. In germline, CDR1 is LGHDT, CDR2 YNNKEL (reference sequence). This CDR3 contains 13 residues.

The chain carries TRBV5-1 and TRBJ2-1; TCRdb lists TRBD2, though no DNA is available to test this call. The CDR3 is 13 residues long. Germline CDR1 SGHRS, CDR2 YFSETQ. CDR3 region: CASKWEGINEQFF.

The J gene is TRBJ1-1, the V gene TRBV30. This CDR3 is built from 13 residues. Germline V lookup: CDR1 GTSNPN, CDR2 SVGIG (reference sequence). CDR3 amino acids: CAWTVGPNTEAFF.

Measured by frequency, this clonotype is large. The rearrangement joins TRBV7-7 to TRBJ2-1; checking the TCRdb D call of TRBD1 is not possible without DNA. Germline-derived CDR1 and CDR2 are SSHAT and FNYEAQ (reference sequence). This CDR3 is built from 14 residues. The CDR3 protein is CASSPRQGATEQFF.

The chain employs TRBV20-1 and TRBJ2-1; TCRdb's D call, TRBD2, is unchecked because there is no DNA. Germline V gene data show CDR1 as DFQATT and CDR2 as SNEGSKA (reference sequence). CDR3 size: 14 residues. The CDR3 sequence: CSARRDYPYNEQFF.